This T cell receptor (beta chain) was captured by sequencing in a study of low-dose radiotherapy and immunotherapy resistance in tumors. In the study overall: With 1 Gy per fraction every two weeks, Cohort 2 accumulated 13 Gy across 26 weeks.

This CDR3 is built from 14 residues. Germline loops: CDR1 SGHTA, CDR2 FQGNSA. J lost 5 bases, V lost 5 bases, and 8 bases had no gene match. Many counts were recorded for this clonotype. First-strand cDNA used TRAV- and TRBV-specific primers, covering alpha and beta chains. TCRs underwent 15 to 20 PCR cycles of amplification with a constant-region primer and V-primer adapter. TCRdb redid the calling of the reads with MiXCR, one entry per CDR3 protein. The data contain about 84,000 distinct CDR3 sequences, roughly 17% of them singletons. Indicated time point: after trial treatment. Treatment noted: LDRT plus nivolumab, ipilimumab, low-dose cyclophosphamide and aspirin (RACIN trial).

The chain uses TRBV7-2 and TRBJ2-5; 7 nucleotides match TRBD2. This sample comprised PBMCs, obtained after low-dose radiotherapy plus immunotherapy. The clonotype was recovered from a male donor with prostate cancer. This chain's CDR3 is CASSRPGLSETQYF. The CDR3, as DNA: TGTGCCAGCAGCCGACCGGGACTAAGTGAGACCCAGTACTTC.